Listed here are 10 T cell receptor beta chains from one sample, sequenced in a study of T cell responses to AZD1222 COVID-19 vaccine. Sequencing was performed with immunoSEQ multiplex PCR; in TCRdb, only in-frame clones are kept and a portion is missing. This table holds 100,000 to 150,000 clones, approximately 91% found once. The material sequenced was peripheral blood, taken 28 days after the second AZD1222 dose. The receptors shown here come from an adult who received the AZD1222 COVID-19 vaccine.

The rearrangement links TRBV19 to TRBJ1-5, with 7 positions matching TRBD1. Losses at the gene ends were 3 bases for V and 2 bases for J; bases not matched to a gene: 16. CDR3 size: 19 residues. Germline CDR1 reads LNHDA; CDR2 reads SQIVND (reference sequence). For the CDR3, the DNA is TGTGCCAGTAGTATCACTCGGACAGGAAGAGGGGTGGGCAATCAGCCCCAGCATTTT. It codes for CASSITRTGRGVGNQPQHF.

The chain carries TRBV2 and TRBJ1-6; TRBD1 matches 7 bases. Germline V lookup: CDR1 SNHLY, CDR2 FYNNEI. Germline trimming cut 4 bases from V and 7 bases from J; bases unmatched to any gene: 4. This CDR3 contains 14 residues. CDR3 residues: CASSGQGPNSPLHF. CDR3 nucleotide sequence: TGTGCCAGCAGTGGACAGGGCCCCAATTCACCCCTCCACTTT. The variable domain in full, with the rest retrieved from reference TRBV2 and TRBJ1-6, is EPEVTQTPSHQVTQMGQEVILRCVPISNHLYFYWYRQILGQKVEFLVSFYNNEISEKSEIFDDQFSVERPDGSNFTLKIRSTKLEDSAMYFCASSGQGPNSPLHFGNGTRLTVT.

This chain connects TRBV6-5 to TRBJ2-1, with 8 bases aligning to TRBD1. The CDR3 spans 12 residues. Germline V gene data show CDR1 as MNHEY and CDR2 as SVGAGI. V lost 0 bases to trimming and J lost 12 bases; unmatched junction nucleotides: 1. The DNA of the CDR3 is TGTGCCAGCAGTTACTCGGGGACAGGGCAGTTCTTC. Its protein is CASSYSGTGQFF.

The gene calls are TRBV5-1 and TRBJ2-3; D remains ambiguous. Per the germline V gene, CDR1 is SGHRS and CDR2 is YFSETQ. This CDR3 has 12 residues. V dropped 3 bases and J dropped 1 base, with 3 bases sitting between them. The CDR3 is CASSSGTDTQYF. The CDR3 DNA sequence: TGCGCCAGCAGCTCGGGCACAGATACGCAGTATTTT.

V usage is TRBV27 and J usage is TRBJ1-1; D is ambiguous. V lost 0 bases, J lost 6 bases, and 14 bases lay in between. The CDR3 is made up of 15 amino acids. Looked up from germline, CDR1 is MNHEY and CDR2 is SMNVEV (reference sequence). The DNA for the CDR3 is TGTGCCAGCAGTTTATCTACGACGGCCTACTCTGAAGCTTTCTTT. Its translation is CASSLSTTAYSEAFF.

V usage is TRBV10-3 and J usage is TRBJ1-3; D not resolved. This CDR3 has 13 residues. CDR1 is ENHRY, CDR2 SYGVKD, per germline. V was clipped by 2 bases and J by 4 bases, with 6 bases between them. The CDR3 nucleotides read TGTGCCATCAGTGAGGTATCGGGAAACACCATATATTTT. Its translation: CAISEVSGNTIYF.

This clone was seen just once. The CDR3 nucleotides are TGTGCCAGCGGCCACCTGGATGAAAAACTGTTTTTT. It yields the protein CASGHLDEKLFF. The chain couples TRBV25-1 to TRBJ1-4, with D hard to call. V was clipped by 8 bases and J by 6 bases, with 10 bases between them. This CDR3 comprises 12 residues. CDR1 is MGHDK, CDR2 SYGVNS, per germline.

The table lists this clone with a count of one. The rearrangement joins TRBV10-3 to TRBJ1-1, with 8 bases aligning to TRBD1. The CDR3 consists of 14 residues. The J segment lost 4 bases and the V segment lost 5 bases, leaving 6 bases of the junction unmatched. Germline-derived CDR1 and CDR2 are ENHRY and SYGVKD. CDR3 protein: CAISYGTGATEAFF. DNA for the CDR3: TGTGCCATCAGTTACGGGACAGGCGCCACTGAAGCTTTCTTT.

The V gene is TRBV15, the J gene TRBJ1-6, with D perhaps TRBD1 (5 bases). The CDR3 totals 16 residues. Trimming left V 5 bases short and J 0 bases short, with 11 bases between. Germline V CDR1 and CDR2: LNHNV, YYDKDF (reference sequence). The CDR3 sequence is CATSGGPSSYNSPLHF. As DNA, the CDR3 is TGTGCCACCAGCGGGGGACCAAGCTCCTATAATTCACCCCTCCACTTT.

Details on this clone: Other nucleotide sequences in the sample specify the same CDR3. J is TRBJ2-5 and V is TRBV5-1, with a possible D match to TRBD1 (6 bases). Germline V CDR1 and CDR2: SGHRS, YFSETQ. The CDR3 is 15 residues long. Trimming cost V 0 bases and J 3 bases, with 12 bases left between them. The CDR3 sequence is CASSLAGTSEETQYF. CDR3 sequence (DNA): TGCGCCAGCAGCTTGGCCGGGACAAGTGAAGAGACCCAGTACTTC. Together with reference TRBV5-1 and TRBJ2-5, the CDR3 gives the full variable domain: KAGVTQTPRYLIKTRGQQVTLSCSPISGHRSVSWYQQTPGQGLQFLFEYFSETQRNKGNFPGRFSGRQFSNSRSEMNVSTLELGDSALYLCASSLAGTSEETQYFGPGTRLLVL.